This passage covers 20 T cell receptor beta chains from one sample sequenced in a study of blood T cell repertoires in COVID-19. Here immunoSEQ multiplex PCR was the method, and the copy in TCRdb shows in-frame clones only, minus some. The sample includes about 240,000 clones, roughly 90% seen only once; the top ten take just over 2.5%. Sequencing input: PBMCs or T cells enriched from blood (not recorded which). The receptors were sampled from a woman in her 30s with acute COVID-19.

This clone has more than one count but fewer than ten. This chain joins TRBV7-9 and TRBJ2-7, with 7 bases matching TRBD2. CDR1 and CDR2 (germline): SEHNR, FQNEAQ (reference sequence). This CDR3 is built from 13 residues. The J segment lost 5 bases and the V segment lost 4 bases, leaving 5 bases of the junction unmatched. The CDR3 reads CASSSSGTNEQYF. The CDR3 nucleotides read TGTGCCAGCAGCTCTAGCGGTACCAACGAGCAGTACTTC.

This clone has only one observation. This chain joins TRBV4-1 and TRBJ1-1, with 8 positions matching TRBD1. The CDR3 consists of 15 residues. The V gene end was trimmed by 3 bases and the J gene end by 1 base; junction bases not matched to a gene: 4. Germline loops: CDR1 MGHRA, CDR2 YSYEKL. CDR3 amino acids: CASSHNRGKNTEAFF. The CDR3 bases are TGCGCCAGCAGCCACAACAGGGGGAAGAACACTGAAGCTTTCTTT.

The V gene is TRBV10-3, the J gene TRBJ1-1, with a tentative D call TRBD1 (6 bases). Germline V gene lookup returns CDR1 ENHRY and CDR2 SYGVKD. The V end lost 10 bases, the J end lost 1 base, and 22 bases lay between the germline ends. This CDR3 spans 16 amino acids. Here the CDR3 DNA reads TGTGCCACCTTAGGACAGTCCGGGACACCGAACACTGAAGCTTTCTTT. Translated: CATLGQSGTPNTEAFF.

The V and J genes are TRBV7-2 and TRBJ2-5; TRBD1 matches 7 bases. The V and J ends lost 3 bases and 1 base, in that order; junction bases with no gene match: 5. Germline CDR1 SGHTA, CDR2 FQGNSA. The CDR3 covers 15 residues. The CDR3 nucleotides are TGTGCCAGCAGCTTTGTTGGACAGGTCCAAGAGACCCAGTACTTC. It is translated as CASSFVGQVQETQYF.

The count of this clone is one. The CDR3 sequence: CAWTLGGTGNTIYF. CDR3 in DNA: TGTGCCTGGACCCTTGGGGGGACTGGAAACACCATATATTTT. The V gene is TRBV30, the J gene TRBJ1-3; D is possibly TRBD1 (5 bases). In germline, CDR1 is GTSNPN, CDR2 SVGIG (reference sequence). Deletions cut 4 bases from V and 2 bases from J, with 12 bases between. There are 14 residues in the CDR3. The full variable domain, with the rest looked up from reference TRBV30 and TRBJ1-3, is SQTIHQWPATLVQPVGSPLSLECTVEGTSNPNLYWYRQAAGRGLQLLFYSVGIGQISSEVPQNLSASRPQDRQFILSSKKLLLSDSGFYLCAWTLGGTGNTIYFGEGSWLTVV.

This clone showed up just a few times. The chain joins TRBV21-1 to TRBJ2-7; the D call TRBD1 from the table was never checked on the DNA. TRBV21-1 represents a pseudogene. The CDR3 contains 14 residues. The CDR3 sequence: CASSKRTALNEQYF. In nucleotides, the CDR3 is TGTGCCAGCAGCAAACGGACAGCCCTCAACGAGCAGTACTTC.

This clone was found once. J is TRBJ1-2 and V is TRBV7-2, with D unresolved. The germline V gene has CDR1 SGHTA and CDR2 FQGNSA. V shed 5 bases and J shed 5 bases, with 9 bases lying between them. CDR3 size: 12 residues. The CDR3 sequence is CASSPHEYGYTF. The CDR3 DNA reads TGTGCCAGCAGCCCCCACGAGTATGGCTACACCTTC.

The chain carries TRBV5-1 and TRBJ2-3; 10 bases are shared with TRBD2. Germline V gene sequence: CDR1 SGHRS, CDR2 YFSETQ. The J segment lost 1 base and the V segment lost 4 bases, leaving 6 bases of the junction unmatched. This CDR3 spans 16 amino acids. CDR3 in amino acids: CASSISGTSGTDTQYF. In nucleotides, the CDR3 is TGCGCCAGCAGCATCTCCGGGACTAGCGGCACAGATACGCAGTATTTT.

V is TRBV18 and J is TRBJ1-3; no clear D. The CDR3 is made up of 19 amino acids. Germline V CDR1 and CDR2: KGHSH, LQKENI. The ends were cut back, 5 bases at V and 1 base at J, with 24 bases in the middle. This chain's CDR3 is CASSSRAPAGLLSGNTIYF. CDR3 DNA sequence: TGTGCCAGCTCATCCCGGGCCCCAGCGGGCTTACTTTCTGGAAACACCATATATTTT.

The chain recombines TRBV7-2 with TRBJ2-2, with TRBD1 matching over 7 bases. Germline values: CDR1 SGHTA, CDR2 FQGNSA. This CDR3 is 13 amino acids long. Trimming at V came to 9 bases and at J to 3 bases, leaving 4 bases not matched to a gene. The CDR3, as DNA: TGTGCCAGTTACAGGGGCCACACCGGGGAGCTGTTTTTT. Translated, it gives CASYRGHTGELFF. The full variable domain, its missing parts supplied by reference TRBV7-2 and TRBJ2-2, is GAGVSQSPSNKVTEKGKDVELRCDPISGHTALYWYRQSLGQGLEFLIYFQGNSAPDKSGLPSDRFSAERTGGSVSTLTIQRTQQEDSAVYLCASYRGHTGELFFGEGSRLTVL.

This chain uses TRBV19 with TRBJ1-2; possible D gene TRBD1, 5 bases. The CDR3 is 15 residues long. The V end was cut by 1 base, the J end by 4 bases, with 13 bases between. The germline V gene encodes CDR1 LNHDA and CDR2 SQIVND (reference sequence). CDR3 in amino acids: CASSIARPGGYGYTF. The CDR3 nucleotides read TGTGCCAGTAGTATAGCCCGGCCGGGGGGCTATGGCTACACCTTC.

The chain uses TRBV19 and TRBJ1-2; 8 bases match TRBD1. The CDR3 has 15 residues. The J segment lost 2 bases and the V segment lost 1 base, leaving 3 bases of the junction unmatched. Germline-derived CDR1 and CDR2 are LNHDA and SQIVND (reference sequence). CDR3 in DNA: TGTGCCAGTAGTATAGGGACAGGGAGGAACTATGGCTACACCTTC. It is translated as CASSIGTGRNYGYTF.

The chain recombines TRBV3-1 (or the pseudogene TRBV3-2) with TRBJ2-5, with 10 bases aligning to TRBD2. Germline V gene sequence: CDR1 LGHDT, CDR2 YNNKEL (reference sequence). The V gene end was trimmed by 3 bases and the J gene end by 2 bases; junction bases not matched to a gene: 6. This CDR3 has 16 residues. The CDR3 region is CASSQSLAGVQETQYF. The CDR3 region has the DNA TGTGCCAGCAGCCAGTCCCTAGCGGGGGTTCAAGAGACCCAGTACTTC.

This clone was detected only a few times. The chain combines TRBV6-5 with TRBJ1-3; tentative D call: TRBD1 (6 bases). The CDR3 extends over 15 amino acids. Trimming took 2 bases from V and 4 from J, leaving 12 bases between them. CDR1 MNHEY and CDR2 SVGAGI come from the germline V gene. The CDR3 here is CASSYRQARGNTIYF. The CDR3 coding sequence is TGTGCCAGCAGTTACAGACAGGCCAGAGGAAACACCATATATTTT.

This sequence joins TRBV7-8 and TRBJ2-2; weak D call: TRBD1 (5 bases). Looked up from germline, CDR1 is SGHVS and CDR2 is FQNEAQ. V was pared by 3 bases and J by 1 base, with 6 bases between. This CDR3 comprises 14 residues. CDR3 nucleotide sequence: TGTGCCAGCAGCTTCGACAGGAACACCGGGGAGCTGTTTTTT. The encoded protein is CASSFDRNTGELFF.

The chain employs TRBV19 and TRBJ1-2; a weak D match, TRBD1 (6 bases). The CDR3 loop spans 14 amino acids. The germline V gene has CDR1 LNHDA and CDR2 SQIVND (reference sequence). V lost 5 bases to trimming and J lost 4 bases, with 14 bases between them. CDR3 sequence: CASSPRGGTYGYTF. CDR3 sequence (DNA): TGTGCCAGTAGTCCCAGAGGGGGTACCTATGGCTACACCTTC. Drawing the rest from reference TRBV19 and TRBJ1-2, the complete variable domain is DGGITQSPKYLFRKEGQNVTLSCEQNLNHDAMYWYRQDPGQGLRLIYYSQIVNDFQKGDIAEGYSVSREKKESFPLTVTSAQKNPTAFYLCASSPRGGTYGYTFGSGTRLTVV.

The chain recombines TRBV5-1 with TRBJ1-2; tentatively, D is TRBD1 (6 bases). The CDR3 contains 12 residues. Trimming stripped 5 bases from V and 4 bases from J, with 9 bases between. Germline V gene lookup returns CDR1 SGHRS and CDR2 YFSETQ. CDR3 residues: CASRGRGYGYTF. CDR3 in DNA: TGCGCCAGCAGAGGCAGGGGCTATGGCTACACCTTC.

The chain recombines TRBV5-1 with TRBJ1-6; the match to TRBD1 covers 10 bases. Per the germline V gene, CDR1 is SGHRS and CDR2 is YFSETQ. The CDR3 is 17 residues long. The V gene end was trimmed by 0 bases and the J gene end by 8 bases; junction bases not matched to a gene: 8. The CDR3 loop is CASSLGVSGTGDSPLHF. The CDR3 DNA is TGCGCCAGCAGCTTGGGAGTTTCGGGGACAGGGGATTCACCCCTCCACTTT.

The genes are TRBV7-9 and TRBJ1-2; 7 bases fit TRBD1. The germline CDR1 and CDR2 sequences are SEHNR and FQNEAQ (reference sequence). The CDR3 has 15 residues. The ends lost 1 base at V and 6 bases at J; junction bases unmatched: 8. CDR3 coding DNA: TGTGCCAGCAGCTTAGTGGGCCAGGGGGTTAATGGCTACACCTTC. Translating gives CASSLVGQGVNGYTF.

The V gene is TRBV6-2 or TRBV6-3, the J gene TRBJ1-2, with a possible D match to TRBD1 (6 bases). Trimming removed 0 bases from V and 8 bases from J, with 13 bases in between. Per the germline V gene, CDR1 is MNHEY and CDR2 is SVGEGT. The CDR3 extends over 14 amino acids. The CDR3 sequence: CASSYSTGSTGYTF. In DNA, the CDR3 is TGTGCCAGCAGTTACTCGACAGGCTCGACGGGCTACACCTTC.